The text below deals with one T cell receptor (beta chain). The CDR3 runs 15 residues. The V end lost 9 bases, the J end lost 0 bases, and 15 bases lay between the germline ends. In germline, CDR1 is LNHDA, CDR2 SQIVND (reference sequence). The table came from immunoSEQ multiplex PCR; TCRdb's copy has only in-frame clones and leaves some out. The sample shows 110,000 or so clones, 75% to 90% of them seen only once. The data belong to a study of blood T cell repertoires in COVID-19. The clonotype was recovered from a man in his 70s with active or convalescent COVID-19. The V and J genes are TRBV19 and TRBJ1-3; TRBD1 might be the D (6 bases). Sequencing was done on a sample of peripheral blood. The CDR3 spells CASNLGQHSGNTIYF. The CDR3 DNA is TGTGCCAGCAACCTGGGACAACACTCTGGAAACACCATATATTTT.